Sequencing of this T cell receptor (beta chain) was carried out in a study of low-dose radiotherapy and immunotherapy resistance in tumors. About the research overall: Patients took aspirin 300 mg by mouth once daily. This continued for four cycles, starting on cycle 1 day 1.

TRAV- and TRBV-specific primers primed first-strand cDNA, covering alpha and beta chains. With a constant-region primer and a V-primer adapter, TCRs were subjected to approximately 20 PCR cycles of amplification. TCRdb processed the reads anew with MiXCR; each CDR3 protein has one entry. Of around 100,000 distinct CDR3 sequences listed, more than 20% are singletons. At least ten counts were recorded for this clonotype. The time point is: after trial treatment. Described treatment: LDRT plus nivolumab, ipilimumab, low-dose cyclophosphamide and aspirin (RACIN trial). V was trimmed by 7 bases and J by 9 bases, leaving 9 bases between them. CDR1 is MNHEY and CDR2 is SVGEGT in the germline V gene. The CDR3 runs 11 residues.

The genes are TRBV6-2 or TRBV6-3 and TRBJ2-2; D gene uncertain. The specimen comprised PBMCs, sampled after low-dose radiotherapy plus immunotherapy. The clonotype originates from a male donor with prostate cancer. The CDR3 DNA reads TGTGCCAGCACCTACGGGTGGGAGCTGTTTTTT. It translates to CASTYGWELFF.